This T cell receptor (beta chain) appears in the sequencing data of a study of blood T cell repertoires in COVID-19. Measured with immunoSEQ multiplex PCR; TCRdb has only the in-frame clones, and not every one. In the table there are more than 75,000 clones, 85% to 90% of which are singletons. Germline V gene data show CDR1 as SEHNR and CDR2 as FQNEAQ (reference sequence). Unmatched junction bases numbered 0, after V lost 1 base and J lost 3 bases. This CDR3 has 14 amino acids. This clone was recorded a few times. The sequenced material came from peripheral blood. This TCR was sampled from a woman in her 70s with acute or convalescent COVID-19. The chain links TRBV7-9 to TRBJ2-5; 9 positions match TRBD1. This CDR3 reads CASSLGQGEETQYF. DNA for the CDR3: TGTGCCAGCAGCTTAGGACAGGGGGAAGAGACCCAGTACTTC.